The subject of this entry is one TCR beta chain. Original processing methods: It was from reference gene primer amplification that nucleated cell counts were estimated. The assay was immunoSEQ multiplex PCR, and TCRdb's table has in-frame clones only and misses some. That table furnishes V, J and clone size, whereas the DNA furnished D and trimming. This table has about 270,000 clones, around nine tenths appearing once. The sample is drawn from a study of blood T cell repertoires in COVID-19. Study-wide context: The samples span acute and convalescent COVID-19 from the United States, Italy and Spain. PBMCs, B-cell-depleted T cells, or T cells provided the cDNA or gDNA that made up the material.

V was shortened by 0 bases and J by 2 bases, with 11 bases between the two germline ends. The germline gives CDR1 SGHRS, CDR2 YFSETQ. CDR3 size: 15 residues. Sequencing was done on a sample of peripheral blood. This rearrangement joins TRBV5-1 to TRBJ1-2; possible D gene TRBD1, 5 bases. The receptor's source is a man aged 40-49 years who had recovered from COVID-19. The CDR3 DNA sequence: TGCGCCAGCAGCTTGGCTTTAGACAGAAACTATGGCTACACCTTC. The encoded protein is CASSLALDRNYGYTF.